These 21 T cell receptor beta chains originate from one sample sequenced in a study of T cells after yellow fever vaccination. A single record per CDR3 protein comes from TCRdb applying MiXCR to the 5' RACE reads. The sample lists about 300,000 distinct CDR3 sequences; approximately 8% were seen once. Sequencing used CD4+ T cells sorted from PBMCs, obtained 5 days after the yellow fever booster vaccination. Source of these receptors: a man aged 18-30 years who received the YFV17D yellow fever vaccine.

This sequence joins TRBV5-1 and TRBJ2-5; 9 bases line up with TRBD1. V trimming: 3 bases; J trimming: 5 bases; junction bases outside the gene matches: 14. Germline lookup yields CDR1 SGHRS and CDR2 YFSETQ. The CDR3 sequence is 17 residues long. The chain's CDR3 is CASSSPGQGPMRETQYF. The CDR3 DNA sequence: TGCGCCAGCAGCTCCCCCGGACAGGGGCCAATGAGGGAGACCCAGTACTTC.

This clonotype was detected many times. V gene TRBV5-1 combines with J gene TRBJ1-4; possible D gene TRBD1, 5 bases. Trimming took 5 bases from V and 0 from J, leaving 8 bases between them. The CDR3 sequence is 14 residues long. CDR1 SGHRS and CDR2 YFSETQ come from the germline V gene. The CDR3 sequence is CASRTGPTNEKLFF. In DNA, the CDR3 is TGCGCCAGCAGGACGGGGCCAACTAATGAAAAACTGTTTTTT. The entire variable domain, with the rest obtained from reference TRBV5-1 and TRBJ1-4, is as follows: KAGVTQTPRYLIKTRGQQVTLSCSPISGHRSVSWYQQTPGQGLQFLFEYFSETQRNKGNFPGRFSGRQFSNSRSEMNVSTLELGDSALYLCASRTGPTNEKLFFGSGTQLSVL.

V is TRBV4-3 and J is TRBJ1-4; 7 nucleotides align to TRBD1. The CDR3 length is 15 residues. Germline loops: CDR1 LGHNA, CDR2 YSLEER. J gave up 4 bases and V 0 bases, and 2 bases lay outside the gene matches. This CDR3 reads CASSQDRQGNEKLFF. The CDR3 DNA reads TGCGCCAGCAGCCAAGACCGACAGGGTAATGAAAAACTGTTTTTT.

This clonotype has only a few counts. The chain recombines TRBV18 with TRBJ2-3; no firm D call. V lost 4 bases and J 4 bases, leaving 9 bases between the germline ends. The CDR3 sequence is 13 residues long. Germline V gene lookup returns CDR1 KGHSH and CDR2 LQKENI. The CDR3 DNA sequence: TGTGCCAGCTCACGACCGGCTCCAGATACGCAGTATTTT. It encodes CASSRPAPDTQYF.

This clonotype turned up a few times. The V and J genes are TRBV12-3 or TRBV12-4 and TRBJ1-3; D might be TRBD1 (5 bases). The CDR3 spans 14 residues. Between the trimmed V and J ends, which lost 5 bases and 4 bases, there was a span of 12 bases. The CDR3 DNA reads TGTGCCAGCAGTCTCCGGACACTAGGAAACACCATATATTTT. Translation: CASSLRTLGNTIYF.

In its sample, this clonotype was seen many times. This chain links TRBV5-5 with TRBJ2-7; 7 bases map to TRBD1. Germline V lookup: CDR1 SGHKS, CDR2 YYEKEE (reference sequence). Germline trimming cut 4 bases from V and 5 bases from J; bases unmatched to any gene: 6. The CDR3 contains 13 residues. The chain's CDR3 is CASSLRGLDEQYF. In nucleotides, the CDR3 is TGTGCCAGCAGCCTGAGGGGGCTAGACGAGCAGTACTTC.

The chain links TRBV18 to TRBJ2-7; the match to TRBD1 covers 11 bases. Germline CDR1 and CDR2: KGHSH and LQKENI. CDR3 length: 15 residues. V shed 6 bases, J shed 2 bases, and the junction held 6 bases outside the gene matches. This CDR3 reads CASSLGQGATYEQYF. The CDR3 region has the DNA TGTGCCAGCTCCCTAGGACAGGGGGCGACCTACGAGCAGTACTTC.

The chain has TRBV7-2 and TRBJ2-2; D is uncertain. Trimming shortened V by 8 bases and J by 7 bases, and 11 bases separated the two germline ends. Germline values: CDR1 SGHTA, CDR2 FQGNSA. The CDR3 runs to 12 residues. CDR3 amino acids: CASGVWSGELFF. The DNA for the CDR3 is TGTGCCAGCGGGGTCTGGAGCGGGGAGCTGTTTTTT.

This clonotype was detected a few times. V gene TRBV7-8 combines with J gene TRBJ2-7, with 7 bases fitting TRBD2. Germline V gives CDR1 SGHVS, CDR2 FQNEAQ. V shed 4 bases and J 3 bases; nucleotides not matched to a gene: 3. This CDR3 has 13 amino acids. The CDR3 DNA sequence: TGTGCCAGCAGCTGGGACTACCACTACGAGCAGTACTTC. Translation gives CASSWDYHYEQYF. The full variable domain, its missing parts supplied by reference TRBV7-8 and TRBJ2-7, is GAGVSQSPRYKVAKRGQDVALRCDPISGHVSLFWYQQALGQGPEFLTYFQNEAQLDKSGLPSDRFFAERPEGSVSTLKIQRTQQEDSAVYLCASSWDYHYEQYFGPGTRLTVT.

V gene TRBV18 combines with J gene TRBJ2-5; D call uncertain. CDR1 KGHSH and CDR2 LQKENI come from the germline V gene. With 6 bases removed from V and 5 bases from J, the gap between germline ends came to 22 bases. The CDR3 sequence is 16 residues long. CDR3 residues: CASSPRKSLSLETQYF. In nucleotides, the CDR3 is TGTGCCAGCTCTCCGAGAAAGTCTTTGTCCCTGGAGACCCAGTACTTC.

The sample holds many counts of this clonotype. The chain joins TRBV27 to TRBJ2-7, with 7 nucleotides matching TRBD1. V shed 6 bases and J 5 bases; nucleotides not matched to a gene: 10. This CDR3 contains 14 residues. Per the germline V gene, CDR1 is MNHEY and CDR2 is SMNVEV (reference sequence). CDR3 in amino acids: CASSRKTGTDEQYV. The CDR3 bases are TGTGCCAGCAGCCGTAAGACCGGGACAGACGAGCAGTACGTC.

This clonotype was seen a few times. This chain uses TRBV6-5 with TRBJ1-6; 7 nucleotides align to TRBD1. Germline-derived CDR1 and CDR2 are MNHEY and SVGAGI. V lost 6 bases, J lost 5 bases, and 7 bases stayed unmatched. The CDR3 loop spans 15 amino acids. The DNA of the CDR3 is TGTGCCAGCAGATTCGGGGGGACAGATAATTCACCCCTCCACTTT. Translating gives CASRFGGTDNSPLHF.

The chain joins TRBV12-5 to TRBJ1-1; possible D gene TRBD1, 6 bases. The CDR3 sequence is 14 residues long. V was trimmed by 1 base and J by 4 bases, leaving 10 bases between them. Germline lookup yields CDR1 LGHNT and CDR2 FRNRAP. The CDR3 nucleotides are TGTGCTAGTGGTTTGGAGGGGGGGATCACTGAAGCTTTCTTT. This translates into CASGLEGGITEAFF.

This clonotype was picked up a small number of times. The chain is built from TRBV6-5 and TRBJ1-2; no definite D call. The CDR3 length is 15 residues. V gave up 7 bases and J gave up 3 bases, with 18 bases separating them. The germline V gene encodes CDR1 MNHEY and CDR2 SVGAGI. The CDR3 bases are TGTGCCAGCACCCGGTTTGTGAGATCTGACTATGGCTACACCTTC. Its protein product is CASTRFVRSDYGYTF.

This clonotype was observed a few times. This chain connects TRBV5-6 to TRBJ1-6, with a possible D match to TRBD1 (6 bases). Germline loops: CDR1 SGHDT, CDR2 YYEEEE. The CDR3 contains 19 residues. V was cut by 4 bases and J by 2 bases, with 22 bases left in between. Written as DNA, the CDR3 is TGTGCCAGCAGCGGGGGTGGAACAGGGATCGGACCCTATAATTCACCCCTCCACTTT. Encoded protein: CASSGGGTGIGPYNSPLHF.

The V and J genes are TRBV4-1 and TRBJ2-6; no clear D gene. There are 19 residues in the CDR3. V was clipped by 0 bases and J by 1 base, with 16 bases between them. Germline values: CDR1 MGHRA, CDR2 YSYEKL. The CDR3 loop is CASSQDPHSAWSGANVLTF. The CDR3 nucleotides read TGCGCCAGCAGCCAAGACCCTCACAGCGCCTGGTCTGGGGCCAACGTCCTGACTTTC.

Many counts were recorded for this clonotype. V and J are TRBV5-8 and TRBJ2-7, with 7 bases identical to TRBD1. The length of the CDR3 is 17 residues. V shed 5 bases and J 2 bases; nucleotides not matched to a gene: 16. Germline loops: CDR1 SGHTS, CDR2 YDEGEE. The CDR3 region is CASRQGDLNRLAYEQYF. CDR3 coding DNA: TGTGCCAGCAGGCAGGGGGACCTAAATCGTTTAGCCTACGAGCAGTACTTC.

This clonotype was picked up a small number of times. V is TRBV3-1 and J is TRBJ2-5; 9 bases align to TRBD2. The V gene end was trimmed by 7 bases and the J gene end by 5 bases; junction bases not matched to a gene: 5. This CDR3 region has 13 residues. Germline V gene sequence: CDR1 LGHDT, CDR2 YNNKEL (reference sequence). The CDR3 DNA follows: TGTGCCAGCAACTTAGGGACTAGCGAGACCCAGTACTTC. Its protein product is CASNLGTSETQYF.

In this sample, this clonotype turned up many times. The chain carries TRBV6-2 or TRBV6-3 and TRBJ2-2, with D unresolved. V was trimmed by 7 bases and J by 0 bases, leaving 6 bases between them. This CDR3 region has 13 residues. Germline lookup yields CDR1 MNHEY and CDR2 SVGEGT. The CDR3 here is CASNHPNTGELFF. The CDR3 DNA reads as TGTGCCAGCAACCACCCGAACACCGGGGAGCTGTTTTTT.

This chain connects TRBV6-1 to TRBJ1-2; D gene uncertain. Germline lookup yields CDR1 MNHNS and CDR2 SASEGT. This CDR3 region has 12 residues. Trimming took 3 bases from V and 4 from J, leaving 6 bases between them. CDR3 DNA: TGTGCCAGCAGTGAGGGATTCTATGGCTACACCTTC. This sequence encodes CASSEGFYGYTF.

The chain uses TRBV2 and TRBJ2-5, with D perhaps matching TRBD1 (6 bases). Germline V gene sequence: CDR1 SNHLY, CDR2 FYNNEI. V gave up 8 bases and J gave up 3 bases, with 16 bases separating them. This CDR3 has 14 amino acids. The CDR3 loop reads CASSTSGGKETQYF. CDR3 DNA: TGTGCCAGCTCTACTAGTGGGGGCAAAGAGACCCAGTACTTC.